This T cell receptor beta chain was found in a study of T cells in Graves' hyperthyroidism and ophthalmopathy. General study results and limits: The majority of expanded thyroid clonotypes above 0.001 also appeared in blood.

Researchers took RNA transcripts and amplified the TCR beta CDR3 regions from them. With the HTBI primer set, the TCR CDR3 went through a first round of RT-PCR. In TCRdb, the multiplex PCR reads were re-called with MiXCR into one record per CDR3 protein. This sample has approximately 500,000 distinct CDR3 sequences; roughly 46% occur once, and the top ten carry approximately 8.4%. Newly diagnosed patients aged 18 to 65 had hyperthyroidism of under 2 months' duration. Patients were excluded because of uncontrolled infection, other autoimmune disease, pregnancy or lactation. Orbital computed tomography and thyroid ultrasound, together with serum TRAb and thyroxine and clinical symptoms, were used for diagnoses. The CDR3 runs to 13 residues. CDR1 SQVTM and CDR2 ANQGSEA come from the germline V gene. Remarks on this clonotype: No antigen is known for it. A much bigger clone sits one base away, suggesting this may be a read error.

The sample taken for sequencing was peripheral blood or thyroid tissue (not recorded which). This chain connects TRBV29-1 to TRBJ2-2, with 7 positions matching TRBD1. This TCR came from a woman aged 18-29 years with Graves' hyperthyroidism. DNA for the CDR3: TGCAGCGTCATGACAGGGAACACCGGGGAGCTGCTTTTT. Protein sequence: CSVMTGNTGELLF.